This TCR beta chain came from a study of CD8+ T cells in alopecia areata. Turning to the study itself: Oral tofacitinib, 5 to 10 mg twice daily, was given in an open-label trial. Treated patients' severity was scored by percentage of affected scalp area. Findings and limits, study-wide: Lesional scalp, notably in alopecia totalis/universalis, had clonality above that of normal scalp.

The ends were cut back, 3 bases at V and 4 bases at J, with 12 bases in the middle. The CDR3 length is 14 residues. CDR1 is SGHAT and CDR2 is FQNNGV in the germline V gene. As to treatment: oral pan-JAK inhibitor, 5-10 mg twice daily. Samples from alopecia areata patients were lesional scalp punch biopsies and peripheral blood. A remark on this clone: What it binds is not known.

cDNA reverse transcribed from extracted RNA served as the sequencing template. Profiling relied on immunoSEQ multiplex PCR, and the TCRdb table lists in-frame clones only, not all of them. The sample has some 80,000 clones, around 66% seen once. This TCR came from a human donor with alopecia areata. The chain employs TRBV11-2 and TRBJ1-1, with TRBD1 as a possible D gene (6 bases). Material: CD8+ T cells sorted from blood, obtained at week 24, from a patient treated with tofacitinib. The CDR3 nucleotides are TGTGCCAGCAGCTTTACAGGGCTGGGCACTGAAGCTTTCTTT. This sequence encodes CASSFTGLGTEAFF. The full variable domain, in which reference TRBV11-2 and TRBJ1-1 provide the parts outside the CDR3, is EAGVAQSPRYKIIEKRQSVAFWCNPISGHATLYWYQQILGQGPKLLIQFQNNGVVDDSQLPKDRFSAERLKGVDSTLKIQPAKLEDSAVYLCASSFTGLGTEAFFGQGTRLTVV.